These T cell receptor beta chains were read from a single sample in a study of cytomegalovirus exposure and HLA in healthy donors. Libraries were prepared by immunoSEQ multiplex PCR; TCRdb keeps only in-frame clonotypes and omits some of them. The profile shows some 83,000 clones, 90% to 95% of them singletons. Sequencing was carried out using PBMCs. The receptors were gathered from a woman aged 18-29 years in good health and CMV-seronegative. Both conserved end residues are part of each CDR3. A D gene is named only where the DNA matches it firmly.

>TRBV6-4|TRBJ2-3|TRBD2
CASSDSGGRNTDTQYF
>TRBV10-1|TRBJ2-3|TRBD2
CASSESFGLAGTPTDTQYF
>TRBV6-5|TRBJ1-1|.
CASSYEGAEAFF
>TRBV5-1|TRBJ2-3|TRBD1
CASSWGTRGDTQYF
>TRBV11-1|TRBJ2-7|.
CASSLTPTDYEQYF
>TRBV7-9|TRBJ2-6|.
CASSLHQGTGANVLTF
>TRBV30|TRBJ2-1|TRBD2
CAWSVGGGAYNEQFF
>TRBV6-6|TRBJ1-3|TRBD1
CASTQGTARNTIYF
>TRBV27|TRBJ2-3|.
CASSPLADTQYF
>TRBV9|TRBJ2-1|TRBD2
CASSVVTSGHNEQFF
>TRBV11-2|TRBJ2-3|.
CASSLLGGGRTADTQYF
>TRBV6-1|TRBJ1-2|.
CASSEVTVASYGYTF
>TRBV21-1|TRBJ2-1|.
CASSKGGTRGNEQFF
>TRBV19|TRBJ1-2|TRBD1
CASSVPGQGVGYTF
>TRBV2|TRBJ2-5|TRBD2
CASKRLAGEKETQYF
>TRBV2|TRBJ2-1|.
CASTEGRNEQFF